The 29 T cell receptor beta chains below come from one sample, sequenced in a study of cytomegalovirus exposure and HLA in healthy donors. A multiplex PCR was run with 60 Vbeta primers and 13 Jbeta primers. Profiled with immunoSEQ multiplex PCR; TCRdb holds only in-frame clones, not every one. The data show roughly 99,000 clones, with over 70% seen just once and 2% to 2.5% held by the top ten. Sequencing input: PBMCs. All receptors come from a man aged 25 to 45 in good health and CMV-seronegative.

This clone has more than one count but fewer than ten. The chain uses TRBV6-1 and TRBJ1-4; D possibly corresponds to TRBD1 (6 bases). V lost 2 bases and J 2 bases, leaving 6 bases between the germline ends. Looked up from germline, CDR1 is MNHNS and CDR2 is SASEGT. The CDR3 covers 14 residues. CDR3 sequence (DNA): TGTGCCAGCAGTGAACAGGGGACTAATGAAAAACTGTTTTTT. Amino acid sequence: CASSEQGTNEKLFF.

This clone appeared a single time. The chain combines TRBV28 with TRBJ2-7; D unresolved. CDR1 and CDR2 from the germline V gene are MDHEN and SYDVKM. V was trimmed by 5 bases and J by 3 bases, leaving 14 bases between them. The CDR3 is 14 amino acids. CDR3 nucleotides: TGTGCCAGCAGTGACGGAGACGGGTTCTACGAGCAGTACTTC. Translating gives CASSDGDGFYEQYF.

This clone was detected only a few times. The V call is TRBV6-5, the J call TRBJ1-6; D perhaps matches TRBD1 (6 bases). Germline CDR1 reads MNHEY; CDR2 reads SVGAGI. The CDR3 has 12 residues. V dropped 10 bases and J dropped 7 bases, with 11 bases sitting between them. CDR3 amino acids: CATIQGNSPLHF. CDR3 nucleotides: TGTGCCACCATTCAGGGGAATTCACCCCTCCACTTT.

The CDR3 is CASSGGFYGYTF. In DNA form, the CDR3 reads TGTGCCAGCAGCGGGGGATTCTATGGCTACACCTTC. V and J are TRBV27 and TRBJ1-2; TRBD1 might be the D (5 bases). CDR3 length equals 12 residues. Germline V gene sequence: CDR1 MNHEY, CDR2 SMNVEV (reference sequence). Trimming pared 6 bases from V and 4 bases from J, leaving 9 bases between.

The chain carries TRBV28 and TRBJ2-3; no clear D gene. CDR1 and CDR2 from the germline V gene are MDHEN and SYDVKM. Trimming took 2 bases from V and 2 from J, leaving 11 bases between them. The CDR3 has 15 residues. The CDR3 reads CASSLAARVTDTQYF. The CDR3 DNA follows: TGTGCCAGCAGTTTAGCGGCCAGAGTCACAGATACGCAGTATTTT.

The J gene is TRBJ2-3, the V gene TRBV30; the D is unclear. The V gene's germline CDR1 is GTSNPN and CDR2 SVGIG (reference sequence). CDR3 length: 12 residues. The germline V and J ends were trimmed by 1 base and 1 base, with 3 bases remaining between them. CDR3 in amino acids: CAWSAGTDTQYF. The CDR3 DNA follows: TGTGCCTGGAGTGCGGGCACAGATACGCAGTATTTT.

The chain couples TRBV5-1 to TRBJ1-5; 7 bases align to TRBD1. This CDR3 has 14 residues. Looked up from germline, CDR1 is SGHRS and CDR2 is YFSETQ. V dropped 4 bases and J dropped 3; count of bases not matched to a gene: 4. CDR3 nucleotide sequence: TGCGCCAGCAGCGGGGGACAGCCCAATCAGCCCCAGCATTTT. Its protein is CASSGGQPNQPQHF.

The J gene is TRBJ2-1, the V gene TRBV28; D possibly corresponds to TRBD2 (6 bases). Germline V gene data show CDR1 as MDHEN and CDR2 as SYDVKM. Trimming removed 0 bases at V and 3 bases at J, with 6 bases between. The CDR3 length is 14 residues. CDR3 in DNA: TGTGCCAGCAGTTTATGGGGGGGCTACAATGAGCAGTTCTTC. Protein: CASSLWGGYNEQFF.

The rearrangement uses TRBV27 and TRBJ1-5, with TRBD1 matching over 7 bases. V was pared by 4 bases and J by 6 bases, with 6 bases of the junction left unmatched. Germline CDR1 MNHEY, CDR2 SMNVEV (reference sequence). The CDR3 is made up of 14 amino acids. This chain's CDR3 is CASSSPGQSQPQHF. Here the CDR3 DNA reads TGTGCCAGCAGTTCACCGGGACAGTCTCAGCCCCAGCATTTT.

CDR3 in amino acids: CASSLSGRGGPLHF. The CDR3, as DNA: TGTGCCAGCAGTTTATCCGGTCGCGGGGGACCCCTCCACTTT. This chain joins TRBV27 and TRBJ1-6, with D perhaps TRBD1 (5 bases). CDR3 length: 14 amino acids. The V and J ends lost 0 bases and 12 bases respectively, with 12 bases between them. The germline CDR1 and CDR2 sequences are MNHEY and SMNVEV (reference sequence).

The chain employs TRBV10-3 and TRBJ2-1; the match to TRBD2 covers 11 bases. Unmatched junction bases numbered 6, after V lost 6 bases and J lost 2 bases. This CDR3 has 16 amino acids. CDR1 is ENHRY and CDR2 is SYGVKD in the germline V gene. In DNA form, the CDR3 reads TGTGCCATCAGCCGGACTAGCGGGCCGACCTACAATGAGCAGTTCTTC. Protein sequence: CAISRTSGPTYNEQFF.

V gene TRBV28 combines with J gene TRBJ2-1; 13 bases are a match to TRBD2. Germline CDR1 reads MDHEN; CDR2 reads SYDVKM. V lost 6 bases, J lost 9 bases, and 2 bases stayed unmatched. CDR3 length: 13 residues. The DNA of the CDR3 is TGTGCCAGCAGACTAGCGGGAGGGGGTGAGCAGTTCTTC. The encoded protein is CASRLAGGGEQFF.

This chain uses TRBV30 with TRBJ1-1; 7 bases map to TRBD1. Losses at the gene ends were 8 bases for V and 5 bases for J; bases not matched to a gene: 11. Germline V lookup: CDR1 GTSNPN, CDR2 SVGIG (reference sequence). CDR3 length: 13 amino acids. In nucleotides, the CDR3 is TGTGCCGGAAAAGGGGGCGCGGGAACTGAAGCTTTCTTT. This translates into CAGKGGAGTEAFF.

This rearrangement joins TRBV9 to TRBJ2-3; 9 bases are shared with TRBD1. V was clipped by 2 bases and J by 10 bases; unmatched bases: 5. The CDR3 is 13 residues long. The germline V gene has CDR1 SGDLS and CDR2 YYNGEE. The CDR3 spells CASSVGRTGAQYF. The CDR3 bases are TGTGCCAGCAGCGTGGGACGGACAGGGGCGCAGTATTTT.

In DNA, the CDR3 is TGCGCCAGCAGCTGGGCGGGGGGCCCCTACAATGAGCAGTTCTTC. Protein sequence: CASSWAGGPYNEQFF. The genes are TRBV5-1 and TRBJ2-1; 8 bases are a match to TRBD2. The germline V gene has CDR1 SGHRS and CDR2 YFSETQ. Trimming cost V 3 bases and J 2 bases; bases outside gene matches: 4. The CDR3 loop spans 15 amino acids.

The rearrangement links TRBV5-1 to TRBJ1-1, with 8 positions matching TRBD1. The CDR3 consists of 15 residues. CDR1 and CDR2 from the germline V gene are SGHRS and YFSETQ. Trimming removed 4 bases from V and 5 bases from J; junction bases left unmatched: 10. The CDR3 region has the DNA TGCGCCAGCAGCGCCCTCGGGACAGGATCGACTGAAGCTTTCTTT. Its translation: CASSALGTGSTEAFF. The full variable domain, completed using reference TRBV5-1 and TRBJ1-1, is KAGVTQTPRYLIKTRGQQVTLSCSPISGHRSVSWYQQTPGQGLQFLFEYFSETQRNKGNFPGRFSGRQFSNSRSEMNVSTLELGDSALYLCASSALGTGSTEAFFGQGTRLTVV.

The gene calls are TRBV9 and TRBJ2-7; 8 bases map to TRBD1. This CDR3 spans 14 amino acids. V gave up 3 bases and J gave up 5 bases; unmatched junction bases: 7. Germline CDR1 SGDLS, CDR2 YYNGEE. The CDR3 DNA sequence: TGTGCCAGCAGCGCAGGACAGGGTAGCAACGAGCAGTACTTC. Translated: CASSAGQGSNEQYF.

The genes are TRBV29-1 and TRBJ1-1; no clear D. CDR1 is SQVTM, CDR2 ANQGSEA, per germline. The CDR3 spans 14 residues. The ends were cut back, 1 base at V and 4 bases at J, with 13 bases in the middle. CDR3 sequence reads: CSVEGSAGITEAFF. The CDR3 bases are TGCAGCGTTGAAGGGTCTGCGGGGATCACTGAAGCTTTCTTT.

The table lists this clone with a few counts. The rearrangement uses TRBV2 and TRBJ1-5; 10 bases map to TRBD1. V was clipped by 6 bases and J by 4 bases; unmatched bases: 3. Looked up from germline, CDR1 is SNHLY and CDR2 is FYNNEI. The CDR3 length is 14 residues. CDR3 DNA: TGTGCCAGCAGCCTGGGACAGGGGAATCAGCCCCAGCATTTT. Its translation: CASSLGQGNQPQHF. The whole variable domain, remainder taken from reference TRBV2 and TRBJ1-5, is EPEVTQTPSHQVTQMGQEVILRCVPISNHLYFYWYRQILGQKVEFLVSFYNNEISEKSEIFDDQFSVERPDGSNFTLKIRSTKLEDSAMYFCASSLGQGNQPQHFGDGTRLSIL.

The J gene is TRBJ1-5, the V gene TRBV29-1, with unresolved D. The CDR3 is 12 residues long. The germline CDR1 and CDR2 sequences are SQVTM and ANQGSEA. The V end was cut by 6 bases, the J end by 4 bases, with 10 bases between. The CDR3 reads CSVQVGNQPQHF. CDR3 bases: TGCAGCGTCCAGGTTGGGAATCAGCCCCAGCATTTT.

V usage is TRBV5-4 and J usage is TRBJ2-1, with D possibly matching TRBD2 (5 bases). The germline CDR1 and CDR2 sequences are SGHNT and YYREEE (reference sequence). The CDR3 consists of 13 residues. V lost 0 bases to trimming and J lost 7 bases, with 8 bases between them. In nucleotides, the CDR3 is TGTGCCAGCAGCTTGGGATCGGGGAATGAGCAGTTCTTC. Amino acid sequence: CASSLGSGNEQFF.

The chain combines TRBV4-1 with TRBJ1-1; 8 nucleotides match TRBD1. V lost 3 bases, J lost 0 bases, and 3 bases stayed unmatched. The CDR3 extends over 15 amino acids. Germline V lookup: CDR1 MGHRA, CDR2 YSYEKL. The CDR3 bases are TGCGCCAGCAGCCACGGACAGGGAATGAACACTGAAGCTTTCTTT. Its protein is CASSHGQGMNTEAFF.

J is TRBJ2-1 and V is TRBV13; D might be TRBD2 (6 bases). V lost 5 bases and J 5 bases, leaving 13 bases between the germline ends. CDR1 is PRHDT, CDR2 FYEKMQ, per germline (reference sequence). This CDR3 has 14 residues. CDR3 sequence (DNA): TGTGCCAGCAGCGGATCCACTAGCAACAATGAGCAGTTCTTC. Translated: CASSGSTSNNEQFF.

This clone has just a few counts. J is TRBJ2-5 and V is TRBV6-1, with D perhaps matching TRBD1 (5 bases). V was cut by 7 bases and J by 5 bases, with 8 bases left in between. In germline, CDR1 is MNHNS, CDR2 SASEGT. CDR3 length: 11 residues. CDR3 loop: CASTQGETQYF. For the CDR3, the DNA is TGTGCCAGCACCCAGGGTGAGACCCAGTACTTC.

The chain employs TRBV27 and TRBJ1-1; 8 positions match TRBD1. V lost 3 bases, J lost 1 base, and 1 base stayed unmatched. CDR3 length: 14 residues. The V gene's germline CDR1 is MNHEY and CDR2 SMNVEV (reference sequence). The CDR3 reads CASSFQGANTEAFF. DNA for the CDR3: TGTGCCAGCAGTTTCCAGGGGGCGAACACTGAAGCTTTCTTT.

The rearrangement joins TRBV13 to TRBJ2-2; 9 nucleotides agree with TRBD1. In germline, CDR1 is PRHDT, CDR2 FYEKMQ (reference sequence). This CDR3 comprises 14 residues. V was clipped by 2 bases and J by 9 bases; unmatched bases: 4. The CDR3 DNA is TGTGCCAGCAGCTTACCCACAGGGGGCCGGGAGCTGTTTTTT. Protein: CASSLPTGGRELFF. Combining the CDR3 with reference TRBV13 and TRBJ2-2 gives the whole variable domain AAGVIQSPRHLIKEKRETATLKCYPIPRHDTVYWYQQGPGQDPQFLISFYEKMQSDKGSIPDRFSAQQFSDYHSELNMSSLELGDSALYFCASSLPTGGRELFFGEGSRLTVL.

The V and J genes are TRBV29-1 and TRBJ2-5, with D possibly matching TRBD2 (5 bases). The J call may be in error: the DNA end matches TRBJ2-7 better. The germline V gene has CDR1 SQVTM and CDR2 ANQGSEA. This CDR3 has 13 amino acids. This CDR3 reads CSARTATSYEQYF. As DNA, the CDR3 is TGCAGCGCCCGGACGGCAACTAGCTACGAGCAGTACTTC.

V and J are TRBV7-7 and TRBJ2-5, with TRBD2 matching over 7 bases. The CDR3 is 14 residues long. Per the germline V gene, CDR1 is SSHAT and CDR2 is FNYEAQ (reference sequence). CDR3: CATSRGGPGETQYF. The CDR3 coding sequence is TGTGCTACCTCTCGCGGGGGACCAGGGGAGACCCAGTACTTC.

The chain recombines TRBV4-1 with TRBJ1-4; unclear D gene. CDR3 length: 12 amino acids. Trimming shortened V by 2 bases and J by 8 bases, and 6 bases separated the two germline ends. Germline V CDR1 and CDR2: MGHRA, YSYEKL. As DNA, the CDR3 is TGCGCCAGCAGCCAAATTCGGGAAAAACTGTTTTTT. Amino acids: CASSQIREKLFF.